The 25 T cell receptor beta chains listed next were all sequenced from one sample in a study of T cell responses to AZD1222 COVID-19 vaccine. Repertoires were generated with immunoSEQ multiplex PCR, while TCRdb's copy carries only in-frame clones and drops some. This table holds roughly 140,000 clones, 70% to 90% found once. Here the sequenced sample was peripheral blood, taken 28 days after the second AZD1222 dose. These receptors all come from an adult who received the AZD1222 COVID-19 vaccine.

As DNA, the CDR3 is TGTGCCAGCAGTCGATACCAAAGTATGCCCGAGCAGTACTTC. This translates into CASSRYQSMPEQYF. The genes are TRBV27 and TRBJ2-7, with D hard to call. CDR1 and CDR2 from the germline V gene are MNHEY and SMNVEV (reference sequence). Between the trimmed V and J ends, which lost 5 bases and 6 bases, there was a span of 17 bases. This CDR3 contains 14 residues.

The chain has TRBV30 and TRBJ2-1; 7 nucleotides match TRBD2. Per the germline V gene, CDR1 is GTSNPN and CDR2 is SVGIG (reference sequence). Unmatched junction bases numbered 8, after V lost 2 bases and J lost 10 bases. This CDR3 has 13 residues. The CDR3 loop reads CAWSPPAGLEQFF. The CDR3, as DNA: TGTGCCTGGAGTCCGCCAGCGGGGCTAGAGCAGTTCTTC.

With respect to this clone: Mismatch with germline at one junction end may stem from a read error. This chain links TRBV6-5 with TRBJ2-1, with D maybe TRBD2 (6 bases). This CDR3 is built from 11 residues. Germline V gives CDR1 MNHEY, CDR2 SVGAGI. The DNA of the CDR3 is TGTGCCAGCAGTTACAATGGCGGGGCGGTCTTC. Translation gives CASSYNGGAVF.

The CDR3 spells CASRPDRGYNQEAFF. The CDR3 DNA reads TGTGCCAGCAGACCAGACAGGGGGTACAATCAGGAAGCTTTCTTT. The chain links TRBV2 to TRBJ1-1, with TRBD1 matching over 9 bases. The V segment lost 6 bases and the J segment 8 bases; nucleotides outside the gene matches: 13. The V gene's germline CDR1 is SNHLY and CDR2 FYNNEI. CDR3 length: 15 residues.

This clone came up once. The chain carries TRBV6-5 and TRBJ2-5; D uncertain. V was shortened by 8 bases and J by 5 bases, with 15 bases between the two germline ends. Germline V gene lookup returns CDR1 MNHEY and CDR2 SVGAGI. This CDR3 is 13 amino acids long. The CDR3 DNA sequence: TGTGCCAGCGAGGCCAGGTCGGTGGAGACCCAGTACTTC. Amino acid sequence: CASEARSVETQYF.

The rearrangement uses TRBV6-5 and TRBJ1-2; perhaps TRBD1 as D (5 bases). V was cut by 7 bases and J by 2 bases, with 8 bases left in between. The germline gives CDR1 MNHEY, CDR2 SVGAGI. The CDR3 has 12 residues. CDR3 residues: CASTRGNYGYTF. The CDR3, as DNA: TGTGCCAGCACCCGGGGCAACTATGGCTACACCTTC.

The chain has TRBV19 and TRBJ1-1, with D unclear. Trimming took 5 bases from V and 4 from J, leaving 8 bases between them. The length of the CDR3 is 12 residues. Germline CDR1 LNHDA, CDR2 SQIVND (reference sequence). The CDR3 loop is CASSDESTEAFF. In DNA form, the CDR3 reads TGTGCCAGTAGTGATGAAAGCACTGAAGCTTTCTTT.

The V and J genes are TRBV3-1 (or the pseudogene TRBV3-2) and TRBJ2-3; D not resolved. From germline, CDR1 is LGHDT and CDR2 YNNKEL (reference sequence). The V and J ends lost 4 bases and 4 bases respectively, with 6 bases between them. The CDR3 has 12 amino acids. CDR3 nucleotides: TGTGCCAGCAGCCCCGCTCCAGATACGCAGTATTTT. It codes for CASSPAPDTQYF.

V usage is TRBV10-3 and J usage is TRBJ1-1, with 7 bases that match TRBD1. The V gene's germline CDR1 is ENHRY and CDR2 SYGVKD. The CDR3 is 13 residues long. Trimming at V came to 6 bases and at J to 5 bases, leaving 6 bases not matched to a gene. As DNA, the CDR3 is TGTGCCATCAGGTCGCAGGGGGAAACTGAAGCTTTCTTT. It is translated as CAIRSQGETEAFF.

The gene calls are TRBV5-1 and TRBJ2-3; the D is unclear. Trimming took off 4 bases at V and 0 bases at J, with 12 bases between the two ends. The length of the CDR3 is 15 residues. Per the germline V gene, CDR1 is SGHRS and CDR2 is YFSETQ. Written as DNA, the CDR3 is TGCGCCAGCAGCCAAACAAGTGCTAGCACAGATACGCAGTATTTT. Its translation is CASSQTSASTDTQYF.

V usage is TRBV3-1 (or the pseudogene TRBV3-2) and J usage is TRBJ2-5; D unclear. Germline V lookup: CDR1 LGHDT, CDR2 YNNKEL (reference sequence). CDR3 size: 15 residues. The ends were cut back, 4 bases at V and 4 bases at J, with 16 bases in the middle. CDR3 residues: CASSRTTGSRETQYF. The CDR3 DNA is TGTGCCAGCAGCCGGACCACCGGGTCCCGAGAGACCCAGTACTTC.

The V gene is TRBV30, the J gene TRBJ1-5; 8 bases match TRBD1. The germline gives CDR1 GTSNPN, CDR2 SVGIG (reference sequence). The J segment lost 7 bases and the V segment lost 3 bases, leaving 2 bases of the junction unmatched. The CDR3 is 12 residues long. The CDR3 nucleotides are TGTGCCTGGAGCGACAGGGGACAGCCCCAGCATTTT. Translating it yields CAWSDRGQPQHF.

The V and J genes are TRBV4-2 and TRBJ2-3; 13 bases align to TRBD2. The germline V gene encodes CDR1 LGHNA and CDR2 YNFKEQ. The CDR3 is made up of 18 amino acids. V was pared by 1 base and J by 2 bases, with 6 bases of the junction left unmatched. The chain's CDR3 is CASSQAELAGGTTDTQYF. The CDR3 DNA reads TGTGCCAGCAGCCAAGCGGAACTAGCGGGAGGGACCACAGATACGCAGTATTTT.

This clone appeared a single time. The chain is built from TRBV3-1 (or the pseudogene TRBV3-2) and TRBJ2-2, with D possibly being TRBD1 or TRBD2 (5 bases each). The V and J ends lost 1 base and 2 bases respectively, with 11 bases between them. Germline values: CDR1 LGHDT, CDR2 YNNKEL (reference sequence). This CDR3 is 16 amino acids long. The CDR3, as DNA: TGTGCCAGCAGCCAAGGGAAGAGGGGAAACACCGGGGAGCTGTTTTTT. Encoded protein: CASSQGKRGNTGELFF.

The V and J genes are TRBV21-1 and TRBJ2-5. TRBV21-1 is designated a pseudogene. The CDR3 has 20 residues. CDR3 amino acids: CASSKFSSRSRDEQEETQYF. In nucleotides, the CDR3 is TGTGCCAGCAGCAAGTTCAGCTCCAGAAGCCGGGACGAGCAAGAAGAGACCCAGTACTTC.

The chain employs TRBV7-2 and TRBJ2-6; D gene uncertain. This CDR3 has 15 amino acids. The germline V gene encodes CDR1 SGHTA and CDR2 FQGNSA. V was shortened by 3 bases and J by 0 bases, with 6 bases between the two germline ends. The CDR3 nucleotides are TGTGCCAGCAGCTTCCAGTACTCTGGGGCCAACGTCCTGACTTTC. Translation: CASSFQYSGANVLTF.

The chain is built from TRBV5-5 and TRBJ1-1; D uncertain. The CDR3 covers 15 residues. V was trimmed by 0 bases and J by 0 bases, leaving 9 bases between them. Germline V gene lookup returns CDR1 SGHKS and CDR2 YYEKEE (reference sequence). CDR3 protein: CASSLEGYLNTEAFF. As DNA, the CDR3 is TGTGCCAGCAGCTTGGAAGGGTATCTGAACACTGAAGCTTTCTTT.

The chain combines TRBV19 with TRBJ1-2; D call uncertain. The germline V gene encodes CDR1 LNHDA and CDR2 SQIVND (reference sequence). The V end was cut by 1 base, the J end by 1 base, with 7 bases between. The CDR3 is 14 residues long. CDR3 protein: CASSIGHLNYGYTF. CDR3 DNA: TGTGCCAGTAGTATAGGGCACCTTAACTATGGCTACACCTTC.

This clone has a single count. The genes are TRBV6-5 and TRBJ2-3; TRBD1 matches 7 bases. The CDR3 has 16 residues. Germline loops: CDR1 MNHEY, CDR2 SVGAGI. The J segment lost 2 bases and the V segment lost 0 bases, leaving 5 bases of the junction unmatched. The CDR3 DNA reads as TGTGCCAGCAGTTACTCCCGGGACAGCTACACAGATACGCAGTATTTT. Translated, it gives CASSYSRDSYTDTQYF.

The J gene is TRBJ1-2, the V gene TRBV5-1; 7 bases agree with TRBD1. Unmatched junction bases numbered 8, after V lost 4 bases and J lost 8 bases. This CDR3 comprises 13 residues. Germline loops: CDR1 SGHRS, CDR2 YFSETQ. CDR3 protein: CASSIEGGAGYTF. DNA for the CDR3: TGCGCCAGCAGCATCGAAGGGGGCGCGGGCTACACCTTC.

The genes are TRBV3-1 (or the pseudogene TRBV3-2) and TRBJ1-5; TRBD1 aligns across 8 bases. This CDR3 comprises 14 residues. V lost 4 bases, J lost 6 bases, and 5 bases stayed unmatched. CDR1 LGHDT and CDR2 YNNKEL come from the germline V gene (reference sequence). DNA of the CDR3: TGTGCCAGCAGCCTAGGGACAGGCGGTCAGCCCCAGCATTTT. Its protein is CASSLGTGGQPQHF.

The table lists this clone with a few counts. The chain has TRBV15 and TRBJ2-3; 11 positions match TRBD2. V lost 0 bases to trimming and J lost 2 bases; unmatched junction nucleotides: 4. Germline values: CDR1 LNHNV, CDR2 YYDKDF (reference sequence). CDR3 length: 17 amino acids. The CDR3: CATSRDLAGGFTDTQYF. CDR3 nucleotides: TGTGCCACCAGCAGAGATCTAGCGGGGGGATTCACAGATACGCAGTATTTT.

This clone was counted once. The V call is TRBV7-3, the J call TRBJ1-2; the D gene is possibly TRBD1 (6 bases). V lost 8 bases to trimming and J lost 7 bases, with 26 bases between them. Germline V lookup: CDR1 SGHTA, CDR2 FQGTGA. There are 16 residues in the CDR3. CDR3 loop: CASSRDALGGRRGYTF. CDR3 DNA sequence: TGTGCCAGCTCTCGTGATGCGCTAGGGGGGCGACGTGGCTACACCTTC.

The V and J genes are TRBV28 and TRBJ1-6; 8 positions match TRBD1. The CDR3 is made up of 13 amino acids. Germline V CDR1 and CDR2: MDHEN, SYDVKM. Trimming cost V 4 bases and J 9 bases; bases outside gene matches: 2. DNA for the CDR3: TGTGCCAGCAGTTGGCAGGGGGCTTCACCCCTCCACTTT. Its translation: CASSWQGASPLHF.

The chain links TRBV7-3 to TRBJ2-7, with 10 bases lining up with TRBD1. There are 15 residues in the CDR3. CDR1 and CDR2 (germline): SGHTA, FQGTGA. The V and J ends lost 0 bases and 3 bases, in that order; junction bases with no gene match: 2. Here the CDR3 DNA reads TGTGCCAGCAGCTTAACGGGGACAGGGGACTACGAGCAGTACTTC. This encodes CASSLTGTGDYEQYF. Using reference TRBV7-3 and TRBJ2-7 for the parts outside the CDR3, the full variable domain is GAGVSQTPSNKVTEKGKYVELRCDPISGHTALYWYRQSLGQGPEFLIYFQGTGAADDSGLPNDRFFAVRPEGSVSTLKIQRTERGDSAVYLCASSLTGTGDYEQYFGPGTRLTVT.